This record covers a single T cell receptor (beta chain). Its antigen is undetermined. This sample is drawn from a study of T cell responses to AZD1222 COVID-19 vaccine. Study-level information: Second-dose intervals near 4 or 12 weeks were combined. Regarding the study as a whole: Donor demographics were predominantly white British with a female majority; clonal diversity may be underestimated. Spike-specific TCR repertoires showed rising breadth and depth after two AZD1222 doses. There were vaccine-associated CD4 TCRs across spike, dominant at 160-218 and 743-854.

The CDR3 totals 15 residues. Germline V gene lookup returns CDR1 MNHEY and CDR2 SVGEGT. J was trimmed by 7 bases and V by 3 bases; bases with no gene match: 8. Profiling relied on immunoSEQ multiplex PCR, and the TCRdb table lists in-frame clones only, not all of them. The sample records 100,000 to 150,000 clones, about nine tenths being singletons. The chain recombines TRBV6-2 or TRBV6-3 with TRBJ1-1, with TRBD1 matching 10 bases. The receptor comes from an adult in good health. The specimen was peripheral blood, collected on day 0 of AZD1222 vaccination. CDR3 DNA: TGTGCCAGCAGTTATTTGACAGGGGGCGCGGGTGAAGCTTTCTTT. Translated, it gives CASSYLTGGAGEAFF.